Listed below are T cell receptor beta chains from one sample, sequenced in a study of CD8 T cells in Susac syndrome. MiXCR was run by TCRdb on the immunoSEQ multiplex PCR reads, yielding one entry per CDR3 protein. This table holds around 170,000 distinct CDR3 sequences, approximately 95% found once. The sequencing input was CD8+ T cells from PBMCs. The receptors stem from a human donor with Susac syndrome. CDR3s include the opening cysteine and the closing phenylalanine or tryptophan. The D gene is left open where the match is weak. Clone sizes are given selectively: once, few, many, or a class where the clone is expanded.

CDR3: CAWSVLDGYTEAFF
DNA: TGTGCCTGGAGTGTACTGGACGGTTACACTGAAGCTTTCTTT
D: NA
V: TRBV30
J: TRBJ1-1
size: NA

CDR3: CSASPQVEGGGETQYF
DNA: TGCAGTGCTAGCCCCCAAGTGGAGGGGGGGGGAGAGACCCAGTACTTC
D: NA
V: TRBV20-1
J: TRBJ2-5
size: once

CDR3: CAWSEGTAFTDTQYF
DNA: TGTGCCTGGAGTGAAGGGACAGCCTTCACAGATACGCAGTATTTT
D: TRBD1
V: TRBV30
J: TRBJ2-3
size: NA

CDR3: CASSQPETGRAFF
DNA: TGCGCCAGCAGCCAACCCGAGACAGGGAGAGCTTTCTTT
D: TRBD1
V: TRBV4-1
J: TRBJ1-1
size: NA

CDR3: CASSSGVNEQYF
DNA: TGTGCCAGCAGCTCTGGAGTGAACGAGCAGTACTTC
D: NA
V: TRBV7-9
J: TRBJ2-7
size: NA

CDR3: CASSLSRDREYNEQFF
DNA: TGTGCCAGCAGCTTATCCCGGGACAGGGAGTACAATGAGCAGTTCTTC
D: TRBD1
V: TRBV13
J: TRBJ2-1
size: NA

CDR3: CASSQVSGDTDTQYF
DNA: TGTGCCAGCAGCCAGGTTAGCGGAGACACAGATACGCAGTATTTT
D: NA
V: TRBV14
J: TRBJ2-3
size: NA

CDR3: CASRRADRGLAGGPTDTQYF
DNA: TGTGCCAGCAGGCGAGCCGACCGGGGACTAGCGGGAGGCCCGACAGATACGCAGTATTTT
D: TRBD2
V: TRBV3-1
J: TRBJ2-3
size: NA

CDR3: CSEGREGGSQHF
DNA: TGCAGTGAAGGCAGGGAGGGTGGTTCCCAGCATTTT
D: NA
V: TRBV20-1
J: TRBJ1-5
size: NA

CDR3: CSVGDNDYEQYF
DNA: TGCAGCGTTGGAGACAACGACTACGAGCAGTACTTC
D: NA
V: TRBV29-1
J: TRBJ2-7
size: NA

CDR3: CASSSRGTQTLTDTQYF
DNA: TGCGCCAGCAGTTCCCGAGGGACTCAAACCCTCACAGATACGCAGTATTTT
D: NA
V: TRBV23-1
J: TRBJ2-3
size: NA

CDR3: CSARNQETQYF
DNA: TGCAGTGCTAGAAACCAAGAGACCCAGTACTTC
D: NA
V: TRBV20-1
J: TRBJ2-5
size: NA

CDR3: CASSPSSSSYEQYF
DNA: TGTGCCAGCAGTCCGTCAAGTAGCTCCTACGAGCAGTACTTC
D: NA
V: TRBV27
J: TRBJ2-7
size: NA

CDR3: CASSIYPRDPGELFF
DNA: TGTGCCAGCAGTATATACCCCCGAGATCCCGGGGAGCTGTTTTTT
D: NA
V: TRBV27
J: TRBJ2-2
size: NA

CDR3: CASRGLADPSTDTQYF
DNA: TGTGCCAGCCGTGGACTAGCGGACCCTAGCACAGATACGCAGTATTTT
D: TRBD2
V: TRBV27
J: TRBJ2-3
size: NA

CDR3: CASSEFGTPGYTF
DNA: TGTGCCAGCAGTGAATTCGGGACACCTGGCTACACCTTC
D: NA
V: TRBV25-1
J: TRBJ1-2
size: NA

CDR3: CSASPLQAGGVNYEQYF
DNA: TGCAGTGCTAGTCCTCTTCAGGCGGGAGGCGTCAACTACGAGCAGTACTTC
D: TRBD2
V: TRBV20-1
J: TRBJ2-7
size: NA

CDR3: CAWSKGQGHVSPLHF
DNA: TGTGCCTGGAGTAAGGGACAGGGACATGTATCACCCCTCCACTTT
D: TRBD1
V: TRBV30
J: TRBJ1-6
size: NA

CDR3: CASGLVSLDTTTGEQFF
DNA: TGTGCTAGTGGTTTGGTCTCCTTGGACACGACTACAGGTGAGCAGTTCTTC
D: NA
V: TRBV12-5
J: TRBJ2-1
size: NA

CDR3: CASSPGTGEREQYF
DNA: TGCGCCAGCAGCCCAGGGACGGGAGAGAGGGAGCAGTACTTC
D: NA
V: TRBV5-1
J: TRBJ2-7
size: NA

CDR3: CAISETGQEGNIQYF
DNA: TGTGCCATCAGTGAGACGGGACAGGAGGGAAACATTCAGTACTTC
D: TRBD1
V: TRBV10-3
J: TRBJ2-4
size: NA

CDR3: CSVVQRGTVFYGYTF
DNA: TGCAGCGTGGTCCAGAGGGGCACCGTCTTCTATGGCTACACCTTC
D: NA
V: TRBV29-1
J: TRBJ1-2
size: NA

CDR3: CASNLDHYNEQFF
DNA: TGTGCCAGCAACCTGGACCACTACAATGAGCAGTTCTTC
D: NA
V: TRBV7-8
J: TRBJ2-1
size: NA

CDR3: CASRSGGAYEQYF
DNA: TGTGCCAGCAGAAGCGGGGGGGCCTACGAGCAGTACTTC
D: TRBD2
V: TRBV25-1
J: TRBJ2-7
size: NA

CDR3: CASSPHKTGIDEQFF
DNA: TGTGCCAGCAGCCCGCACAAAACAGGGATCGATGAGCAGTTCTTC
D: NA
V: TRBV13
J: TRBJ2-1
size: NA